The rows below give T cell receptor beta chains drawn from one sample of a study of blood T cells in healthy people across ages. TCRdb ran MiXCR on the 5' RACE reads and lists one entry per CDR3 protein. The data hold under 800,000 distinct CDR3 sequences, with 21% observed a single time. Sample: blood. These receptors were collected from a man aged 65-85 years in good health. Each CDR3 is given with its conserved first and last residue. Fields, in order: clone size, J gene, D gene, V gene, CDR3 protein, CDR3 DNA. A D gene is named only where the DNA matches it firmly. Rows give clone size only sometimes, using once, few, many, or a class for an expanded clone.

abundance: few; j_gene: TRBJ2-1; d_gene: .; v_gene: TRBV7-2; CDR3aa: CASFNIRGAREQFF; CDR3nt: TGTGCCAGCTTCAATATTAGGGGGGCCAGAGAGCAGTTCTTC
abundance: few; j_gene: TRBJ2-1; d_gene: .; v_gene: TRBV29-1; CDR3aa: CSVEVEGFTRVF; CDR3nt: TGCAGCGTTGAAGTCGAGGGGTTTACAAGGGTCTTC
abundance: .; j_gene: TRBJ2-5; d_gene: .; v_gene: TRBV19; CDR3aa: CASRPTEVETQYF; CDR3nt: TGTGCCAGTAGACCGACTGAGGTGGAGACCCAGTACTTC
abundance: .; j_gene: TRBJ1-4; d_gene: TRBD1; v_gene: TRBV7-8; CDR3aa: CASSLNRGGNEKLFF; CDR3nt: TGTGCCAGCAGCTTAAACAGGGGAGGGAATGAAAAACTGTTTTTT
abundance: few; j_gene: TRBJ1-1; d_gene: .; v_gene: TRBV7-2; CDR3aa: CASSLAGVINTEAFF; CDR3nt: TGTGCCAGCAGCTTAGCTGGGGTGATTAACACTGAAGCTTTCTTT
abundance: .; j_gene: TRBJ1-2; d_gene: .; v_gene: TRBV2; CDR3aa: CASNLREGQGYTF; CDR3nt: TGTGCCAGCAACCTGCGCGAGGGTCAGGGCTACACCTTC
abundance: .; j_gene: TRBJ2-7; d_gene: .; v_gene: TRBV20-1; CDR3aa: CSATNYEQYF; CDR3nt: TGCAGTGCTACGAACTACGAGCAGTACTTC
abundance: few; j_gene: TRBJ1-1; d_gene: .; v_gene: TRBV12-5; CDR3aa: CASGLVLNPARF; CDR3nt: TGTGCTAGTGGTTTGGTACTGAATCCTGCCCGGTTT
abundance: many; j_gene: TRBJ2-3; d_gene: .; v_gene: TRBV7-2; CDR3aa: CASSRAVGTDTQYF; CDR3nt: TGTGCCAGCAGCAGGGCCGTGGGCACAGATACGCAGTATTTT
abundance: many; j_gene: TRBJ2-7; d_gene: TRBD2; v_gene: TRBV28; CDR3aa: CASIRTSGSSYEQYF; CDR3nt: TGTGCCAGCATCCGTACTAGCGGGAGCTCCTACGAGCAGTACTTC
abundance: many; j_gene: TRBJ2-2; d_gene: .; v_gene: TRBV3-1; CDR3aa: CASSRKRGYGELFF; CDR3nt: TGTGCCAGCAGCCGGAAACGAGGGTACGGGGAGCTGTTTTTT
abundance: .; j_gene: TRBJ2-5; d_gene: .; v_gene: TRBV18; CDR3aa: CASSPIVTQETQYF; CDR3nt: TGTGCCAGCTCACCTATAGTCACCCAAGAGACCCAGTACTTC
abundance: .; j_gene: TRBJ2-7; d_gene: .; v_gene: TRBV2; CDR3aa: CASSDNSGSYEQYF; CDR3nt: TGTGCCAGCAGTGATAACAGCGGGTCCTACGAGCAGTACTTC
abundance: many; j_gene: TRBJ2-1; d_gene: TRBD2; v_gene: TRBV15; CDR3aa: CATSREVVWELASYNEQFF; CDR3nt: TGTGCCACCAGCAGAGAAGTGGTCTGGGAACTAGCGTCCTACAATGAGCAGTTCTTC
abundance: few; j_gene: TRBJ2-7; d_gene: TRBD1; v_gene: TRBV25-1; CDR3aa: CASRGTGRDEQYF; CDR3nt: TGTGCCAGCAGGGGGACAGGGCGCGACGAACAGTACTTC
abundance: .; j_gene: TRBJ2-1; d_gene: TRBD2; v_gene: TRBV7-3; CDR3aa: CASSPASGSGNEQFF; CDR3nt: TGTGCCAGCAGCCCTGCTAGCGGGAGCGGGAATGAGCAGTTCTTC
abundance: .; j_gene: TRBJ2-5; d_gene: .; v_gene: TRBV9; CDR3aa: CASSVDWRQETQYF; CDR3nt: TGTGCCAGCAGCGTAGACTGGCGGCAAGAGACCCAGTACTTC
abundance: .; j_gene: TRBJ2-7; d_gene: .; v_gene: TRBV20-1; CDR3aa: CSAPGGYEQYF; CDR3nt: TGCAGTGCTCCTGGGGGATACGAGCAGTACTTC
abundance: .; j_gene: TRBJ2-7; d_gene: .; v_gene: TRBV5-1; CDR3aa: CASSFDAAYEQYF; CDR3nt: TGCGCCAGCAGCTTTGACGCAGCCTACGAGCAGTACTTC
abundance: .; j_gene: TRBJ2-7; d_gene: .; v_gene: TRBV2; CDR3aa: CASTGQDLSYEQYF; CDR3nt: TGTGCCAGCACCGGGCAGGACCTATCCTACGAGCAGTACTTC
abundance: .; j_gene: TRBJ1-1; d_gene: .; v_gene: TRBV6-1; CDR3aa: CASSEVAGIGSAFF; CDR3nt: TGTGCCAGCAGTGAAGTGGCAGGGATCGGTTCGGCTTTCTTT
abundance: few; j_gene: TRBJ1-4; d_gene: TRBD1; v_gene: TRBV28; CDR3aa: CASSEQGNAPNEKLFF; CDR3nt: TGTGCCAGCAGCGAACAGGGGAATGCGCCTAATGAAAAACTGTTTTTT
abundance: .; j_gene: TRBJ2-7; d_gene: .; v_gene: TRBV6-2/TRBV6-3; CDR3aa: CASSYSAVYEQYF; CDR3nt: TGTGCCAGCAGTTACTCGGCAGTCTACGAGCAGTACTTC